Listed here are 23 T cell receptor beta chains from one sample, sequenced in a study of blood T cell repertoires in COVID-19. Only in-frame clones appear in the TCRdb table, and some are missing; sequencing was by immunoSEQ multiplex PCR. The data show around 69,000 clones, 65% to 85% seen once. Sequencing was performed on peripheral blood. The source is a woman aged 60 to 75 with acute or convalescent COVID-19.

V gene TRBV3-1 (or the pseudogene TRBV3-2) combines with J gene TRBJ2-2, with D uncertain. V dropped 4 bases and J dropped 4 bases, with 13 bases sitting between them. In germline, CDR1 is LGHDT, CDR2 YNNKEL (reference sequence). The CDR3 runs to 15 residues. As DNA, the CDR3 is TGTGCCAGCAGCCCCCGACGAGGCCGCACCGGGGAGCTGTTTTTT. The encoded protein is CASSPRRGRTGELFF.

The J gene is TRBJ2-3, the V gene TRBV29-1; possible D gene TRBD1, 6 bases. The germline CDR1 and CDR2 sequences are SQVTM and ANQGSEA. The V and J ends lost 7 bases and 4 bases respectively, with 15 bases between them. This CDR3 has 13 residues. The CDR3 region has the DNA TGCAGCGAATCAACAGGGATGGCAGATACGCAGTATTTT. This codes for CSESTGMADTQYF.

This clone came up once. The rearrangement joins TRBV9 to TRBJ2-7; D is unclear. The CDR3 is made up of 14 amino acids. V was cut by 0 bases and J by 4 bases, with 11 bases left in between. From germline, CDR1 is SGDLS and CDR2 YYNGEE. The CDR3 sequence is CASSVGQSEYEQYF. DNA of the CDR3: TGTGCCAGCAGCGTAGGGCAGAGCGAGTACGAGCAGTACTTC.

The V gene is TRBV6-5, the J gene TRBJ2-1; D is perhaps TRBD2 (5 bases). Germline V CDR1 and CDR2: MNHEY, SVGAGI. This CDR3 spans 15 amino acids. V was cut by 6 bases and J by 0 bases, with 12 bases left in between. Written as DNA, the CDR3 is TGTGCCAGCAGGCCTCGGAGGAGCTCCTACAATGAGCAGTTCTTC. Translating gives CASRPRRSSYNEQFF.

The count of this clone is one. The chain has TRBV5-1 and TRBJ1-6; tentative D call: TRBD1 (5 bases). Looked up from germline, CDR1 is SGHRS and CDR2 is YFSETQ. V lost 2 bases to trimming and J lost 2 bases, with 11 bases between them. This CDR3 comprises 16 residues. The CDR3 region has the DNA TGCGCCAGCAGCTTTCAGGGAGGAACCTATAATTCACCCCTCCACTTT. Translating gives CASSFQGGTYNSPLHF.

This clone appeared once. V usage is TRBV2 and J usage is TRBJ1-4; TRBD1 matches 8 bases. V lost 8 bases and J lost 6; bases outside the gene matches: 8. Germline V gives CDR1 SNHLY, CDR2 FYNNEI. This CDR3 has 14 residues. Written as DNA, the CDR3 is TGTGCCAGCGGGCAGGGGGCTAAGGATGAAAAACTGTTTTTT. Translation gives CASGQGAKDEKLFF. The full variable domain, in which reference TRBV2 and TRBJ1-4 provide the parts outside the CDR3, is EPEVTQTPSHQVTQMGQEVILRCVPISNHLYFYWYRQILGQKVEFLVSFYNNEISEKSEIFDDQFSVERPDGSNFTLKIRSTKLEDSAMYFCASGQGAKDEKLFFGSGTQLSVL.

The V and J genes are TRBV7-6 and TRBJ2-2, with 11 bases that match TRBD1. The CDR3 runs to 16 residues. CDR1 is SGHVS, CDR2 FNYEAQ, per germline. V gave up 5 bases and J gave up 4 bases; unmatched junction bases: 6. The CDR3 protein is CASSVDRGLSTGELFF. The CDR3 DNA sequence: TGTGCCAGCAGCGTGGACAGGGGGCTATCCACCGGGGAGCTGTTTTTT.

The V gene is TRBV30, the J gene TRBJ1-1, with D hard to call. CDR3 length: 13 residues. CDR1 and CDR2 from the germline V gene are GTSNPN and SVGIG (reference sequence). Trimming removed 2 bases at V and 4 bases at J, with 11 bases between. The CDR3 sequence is CAWSKGDFTEAFF. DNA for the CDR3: TGTGCCTGGAGTAAGGGAGACTTCACTGAAGCTTTCTTT.

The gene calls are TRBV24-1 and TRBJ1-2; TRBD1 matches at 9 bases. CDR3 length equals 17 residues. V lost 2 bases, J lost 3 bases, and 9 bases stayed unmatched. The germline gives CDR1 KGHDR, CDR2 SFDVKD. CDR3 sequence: CATSDSGTGWDYYGYTF. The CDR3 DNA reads TGTGCCACCAGTGATTCCGGGACAGGGTGGGACTACTATGGCTACACCTTC.

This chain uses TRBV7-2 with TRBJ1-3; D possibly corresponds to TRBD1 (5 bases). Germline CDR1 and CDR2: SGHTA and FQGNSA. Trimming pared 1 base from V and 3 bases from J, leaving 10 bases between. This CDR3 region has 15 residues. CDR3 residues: CASSLDYRSGNTIYF. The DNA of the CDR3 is TGTGCCAGCAGCTTAGATTACAGGAGTGGAAACACCATATATTTT.

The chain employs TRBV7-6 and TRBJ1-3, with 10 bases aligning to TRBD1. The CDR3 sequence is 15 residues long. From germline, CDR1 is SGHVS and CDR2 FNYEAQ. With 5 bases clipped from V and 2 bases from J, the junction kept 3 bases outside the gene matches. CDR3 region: CASSRQGAAGNTIYF. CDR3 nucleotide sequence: TGTGCCAGCAGCCGACAGGGGGCAGCTGGAAACACCATATATTTT. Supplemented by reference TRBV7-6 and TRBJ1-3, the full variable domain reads GAGVSQSPRYKVTKRGQDVALRCDPISGHVSLYWYRQALGQGPEFLTYFNYEAQQDKSGLPNDRFSAERPEGSISTLTIQRTEQRDSAMYRCASSRQGAAGNTIYFGEGSWLTVV.

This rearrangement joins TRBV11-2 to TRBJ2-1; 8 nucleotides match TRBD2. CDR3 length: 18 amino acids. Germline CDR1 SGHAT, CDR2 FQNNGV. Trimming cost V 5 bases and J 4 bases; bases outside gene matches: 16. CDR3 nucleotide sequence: TGTGCCAGCAGCGGAAGACCCCCCCAGGCTAGCGGGTACAATGAGCAGTTCTTC. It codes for CASSGRPPQASGYNEQFF.

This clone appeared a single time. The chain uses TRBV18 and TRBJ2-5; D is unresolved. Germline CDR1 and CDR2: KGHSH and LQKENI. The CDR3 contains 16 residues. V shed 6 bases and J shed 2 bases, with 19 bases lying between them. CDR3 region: CASSPSPLNRQETQYF. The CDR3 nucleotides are TGTGCCAGCTCGCCCTCCCCTCTGAATCGGCAAGAGACCCAGTACTTC. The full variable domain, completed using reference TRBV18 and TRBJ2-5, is NAGVMQNPRHLVRRRGQEARLRCSPMKGHSHVYWYRQLPEEGLKFMVYLQKENIIDESGMPKERFSAEFPKEGPSILRIQQVVRGDSAAYFCASSPSPLNRQETQYFGPGTRLLVL.

The CDR3 sequence: CASSPRAGDGYGYTF. The CDR3 nucleotides read TGTGCCAGCTCACCTCGGGCAGGGGACGGCTATGGCTACACCTTC. The chain uses TRBV18 and TRBJ1-2, with a weak D call TRBD1 (6 bases). Trimming left V 3 bases short and J 4 bases short, with 15 bases between. Looked up from germline, CDR1 is KGHSH and CDR2 is LQKENI. The CDR3 extends over 15 amino acids.

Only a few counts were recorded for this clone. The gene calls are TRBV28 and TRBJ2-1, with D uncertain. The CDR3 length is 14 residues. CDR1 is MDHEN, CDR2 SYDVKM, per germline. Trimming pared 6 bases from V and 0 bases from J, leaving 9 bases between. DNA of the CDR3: TGTGCCAGCAGATCGGGTAGCTCCTACAATGAGCAGTTCTTC. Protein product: CASRSGSSYNEQFF.

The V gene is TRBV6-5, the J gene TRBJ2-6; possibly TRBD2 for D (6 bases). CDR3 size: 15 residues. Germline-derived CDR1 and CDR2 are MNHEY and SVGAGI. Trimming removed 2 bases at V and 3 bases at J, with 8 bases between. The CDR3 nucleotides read TGTGCCAGCAGTTACGGAGGGGTTGGGGCCAACGTCCTGACTTTC. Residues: CASSYGGVGANVLTF.

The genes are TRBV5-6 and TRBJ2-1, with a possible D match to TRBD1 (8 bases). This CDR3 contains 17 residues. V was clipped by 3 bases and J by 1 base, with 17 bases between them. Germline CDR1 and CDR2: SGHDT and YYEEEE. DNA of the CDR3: TGTGCCAGCAGCTCGATACAGGGGGGGCTTTCCTACAATGAGCAGTTCTTC. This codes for CASSSIQGGLSYNEQFF.

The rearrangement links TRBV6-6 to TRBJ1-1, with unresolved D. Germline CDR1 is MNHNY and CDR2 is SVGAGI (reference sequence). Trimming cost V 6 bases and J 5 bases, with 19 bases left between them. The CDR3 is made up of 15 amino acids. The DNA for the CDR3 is TGTGCCAGCAGGATATATGACCGGGATGGTACTGAAGCTTTCTTT. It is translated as CASRIYDRDGTEAFF.

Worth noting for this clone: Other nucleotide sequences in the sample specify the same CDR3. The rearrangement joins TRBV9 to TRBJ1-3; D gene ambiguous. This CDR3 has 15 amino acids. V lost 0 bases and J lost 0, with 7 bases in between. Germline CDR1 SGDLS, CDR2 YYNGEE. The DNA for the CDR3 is TGTGCCAGCAGCGTAGGGGGAGTCTCTGGAAACACCATATATTTT. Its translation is CASSVGGVSGNTIYF.

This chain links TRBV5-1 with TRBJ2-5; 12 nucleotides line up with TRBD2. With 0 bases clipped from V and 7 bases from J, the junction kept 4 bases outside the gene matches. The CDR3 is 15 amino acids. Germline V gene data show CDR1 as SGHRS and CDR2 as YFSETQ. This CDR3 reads CASSLGLAGAGTQYF. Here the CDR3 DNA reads TGCGCCAGCAGCTTGGGACTAGCGGGGGCTGGGACCCAGTACTTC.

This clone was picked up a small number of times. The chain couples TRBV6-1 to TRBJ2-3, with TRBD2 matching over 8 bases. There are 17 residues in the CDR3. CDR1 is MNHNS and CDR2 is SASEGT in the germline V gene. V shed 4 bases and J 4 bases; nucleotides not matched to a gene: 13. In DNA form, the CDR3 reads TGTGCCAGCAGTGTCATGACTACGGGGGGGCGCTCAGATACGCAGTATTTT. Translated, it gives CASSVMTTGGRSDTQYF.

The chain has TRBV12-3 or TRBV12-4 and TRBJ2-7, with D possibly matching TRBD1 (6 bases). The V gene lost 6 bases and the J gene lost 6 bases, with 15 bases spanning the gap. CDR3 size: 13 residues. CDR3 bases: TGTGCCAGCAGACGAACAGGGATGGGCGAGCAGTACTTC. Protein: CASRRTGMGEQYF.

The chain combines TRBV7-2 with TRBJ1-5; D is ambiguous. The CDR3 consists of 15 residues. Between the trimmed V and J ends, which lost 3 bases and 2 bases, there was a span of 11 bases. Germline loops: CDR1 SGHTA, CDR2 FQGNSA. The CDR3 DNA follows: TGTGCCAGCAGCTTCGAGGGCGCTGGCAATCAGCCCCAGCATTTT. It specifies CASSFEGAGNQPQHF.